This entry lists 5 T cell receptor beta chains sequenced from one sample in a study of CD8 T cells in acute hepatitis C reinfection. Produced via immunoSEQ multiplex PCR; TCRdb's table is partial and in-frame only. The repertoire has over 35,000 clones, around nine tenths of them found once; the top ten carry 0.4% to 0.5%. Time point defined: naive CD8 control sorted from an acute-time-point sample. Sample: naive CD8+ T cells from PBMCs. Receptor source: a young man with chronic hepatitis C.

The gene calls are TRBV4-1 and TRBJ2-1; a possible D gene is TRBD1 (5 bases). The CDR3 has 14 residues. Trimming removed 3 bases at V and 3 bases at J, with 9 bases between. CDR1 MGHRA and CDR2 YSYEKL come from the germline V gene. This chain's CDR3 is CASSHFDSYNEQFF. CDR3 coding DNA: TGCGCCAGCAGCCACTTTGACAGCTACAATGAGCAGTTCTTC.

The genes are TRBV5-1 and TRBJ2-2, with 7 bases matching TRBD2. Losses at the gene ends were 0 bases for V and 1 base for J; bases not matched to a gene: 6. The CDR3 extends over 17 amino acids. Germline CDR1 reads SGHRS; CDR2 reads YFSETQ. The DNA of the CDR3 is TGCGCCAGCAGCTTGGCCTTCGGGGGGATGAACACCGGGGAGCTGTTTTTT. Protein sequence: CASSLAFGGMNTGELFF.

The chain employs TRBV5-4 and TRBJ2-5, with unresolved D. Germline CDR1 reads SGHNT; CDR2 reads YYREEE (reference sequence). V lost 1 base and J 1 base, leaving 8 bases between the germline ends. The CDR3 has 14 amino acids. CDR3 residues: CASSLTVSQETQYF. In DNA form, the CDR3 reads TGTGCCAGCAGCTTGACTGTCAGCCAAGAGACCCAGTACTTC.

In its sample, this clone was seen a few times. The chain is built from TRBV5-1 and TRBJ2-7, with D unresolved. The germline gives CDR1 SGHRS, CDR2 YFSETQ. The V end was cut by 1 base, the J end by 3 bases, with 8 bases between. There are 13 residues in the CDR3. The CDR3 DNA sequence: TGCGCCAGCAGCTTGAACGGCAACTACGAGCAGTACTTC. It specifies CASSLNGNYEQYF.

CDR3 protein: CASTTMTGAKNTEAFF. For the CDR3, the DNA is TGTGCCAGCACCACAATGACAGGGGCCAAGAACACTGAAGCTTTCTTT. The rearrangement uses TRBV27 and TRBJ1-1; 8 positions agree with TRBD1. This CDR3 is 16 amino acids long. CDR1 and CDR2 (germline): MNHEY, SMNVEV (reference sequence). Trimming cost V 7 bases and J 1 base; bases outside gene matches: 11.